A single T cell receptor beta chain is shown here with its context. Its antigen is not known. The sample belongs to a study of T cell responses to AZD1222 COVID-19 vaccine. Germline values: CDR1 GTSNPN, CDR2 SVGIG (reference sequence). This CDR3 contains 13 residues. Trimming shortened V by 4 bases and J by 1 base, and 10 bases separated the two germline ends. Study-level results: Clonal diversity may have been underestimated, and the donors were mostly white British, with more females than males.

The method was immunoSEQ multiplex PCR; TCRdb's version includes in-frame clones alone and lacks a portion of them. The repertoire consists of 65,000 to 95,000 clones, with 65% to 85% occurring once and the leading ten covering about 20%. The TCR was taken from an adult in good health. This chain links TRBV30 with TRBJ2-5; D possibly corresponds to TRBD1 (5 bases). The material sequenced was peripheral blood, taken on day 0 of AZD1222 vaccination. DNA of the CDR3: TGTGCCTGGACCCCAGGGTTCCAAGAGACCCAGTACTTC. Protein sequence: CAWTPGFQETQYF. Using reference TRBV30 and TRBJ2-5 for the parts outside the CDR3, the full variable domain is SQTIHQWPATLVQPVGSPLSLECTVEGTSNPNLYWYRQAAGRGLQLLFYSVGIGQISSEVPQNLSASRPQDRQFILSSKKLLLSDSGFYLCAWTPGFQETQYFGPGTRLLVL.